A single sample gave rise to the 18 T cell receptor beta chains below, sequenced in a study of shared clonotypes between healthy human individuals. This table comes from immunoSEQ multiplex PCR, and its TCRdb copy is limited to in-frame clones, with some not included. This table has under 1,100,000 clones, approximately 80% appearing once. Sequenced input: memory CD4+ T cells from PBMCs. Described subset: CD45RA-negative fraction. These receptors were taken from a man younger than 30 in good health. Some clones in this sample may be carry-over from other donors' samples.

The rearrangement joins TRBV27 to TRBJ1-5; D gene uncertain. V was clipped by 4 bases and J by 6 bases, with 10 bases between them. The length of the CDR3 is 13 residues. Germline-derived CDR1 and CDR2 are MNHEY and SMNVEV (reference sequence). The CDR3 nucleotides read TGTGCCAGCAGTTCCCGAGCGGGTCAGCCCCAGCATTTT. Residues: CASSSRAGQPQHF.

This rearrangement joins TRBV7-6 to TRBJ2-2, with unresolved D. This CDR3 comprises 14 residues. Looked up from germline, CDR1 is SGHVS and CDR2 is FNYEAQ. Trimming cost V 1 base and J 6 bases, with 9 bases left between them. The CDR3 bases are TGTGCCAGCAGCTTAGGGAGCGAGTCCGGGGAGCTGTTTTTT. This translates into CASSLGSESGELFF. The complete variable domain, with remaining parts taken from reference TRBV7-6 and TRBJ2-2, reads GAGVSQSPRYKVTKRGQDVALRCDPISGHVSLYWYRQALGQGPEFLTYFNYEAQQDKSGLPNDRFSAERPEGSISTLTIQRTEQRDSAMYRCASSLGSESGELFFGEGSRLTVL.

This clone was detected once. This sequence joins TRBV5-4 and TRBJ2-1; a possible D gene is TRBD2 (6 bases). This CDR3 is built from 17 residues. Trimming took off 5 bases at V and 1 base at J, with 19 bases between the two ends. Germline V CDR1 and CDR2: SGHNT, YYREEE (reference sequence). The chain's CDR3 is CASSLKVAGISYNEQFF. In nucleotides, the CDR3 is TGTGCCAGCAGTCTGAAAGTCGCGGGGATTTCCTACAATGAGCAGTTCTTC.

The chain links TRBV5-4 to TRBJ2-7, with TRBD2 matching 11 bases. The CDR3 spans 15 residues. With 4 bases clipped from V and 4 bases from J, the junction kept 7 bases outside the gene matches. Germline CDR1 reads SGHNT; CDR2 reads YYREEE (reference sequence). The CDR3 region has the DNA TGTGCCAGCAGCCCGGTGACTAGCGGGATGTACGAGCAGTACTTC. Translating it yields CASSPVTSGMYEQYF.

This chain's CDR3 is CASVGTTGELFF. DNA of the CDR3: TGTGCCAGCGTTGGAACCACCGGGGAGCTGTTTTTT. This rearrangement joins TRBV6-1 to TRBJ2-2; D is ambiguous. V was trimmed by 8 bases and J by 4 bases, leaving 8 bases between them. The CDR3 is 12 amino acids. Germline V gene sequence: CDR1 MNHNS, CDR2 SASEGT.

The rearrangement joins TRBV7-9 to TRBJ2-1; no clear D. CDR1 is SEHNR, CDR2 FQNEAQ, per germline (reference sequence). Between the trimmed V and J ends, which lost 3 bases and 1 base, there was a span of 7 bases. The CDR3 is 14 residues long. The CDR3 DNA reads TGTGCCAGCAGCTTTCTGGCGTCCTACAATGAGCAGTTCTTC. The encoded protein is CASSFLASYNEQFF. The variable domain in full, completed from reference TRBV7-9 and TRBJ2-1, reads DTGVSQNPRHKITKRGQNVTFRCDPISEHNRLYWYRQTLGQGPEFLTYFQNEAQLEKSRLLSDRFSAERPKGSFSTLEIQRTEQGDSAMYLCASSFLASYNEQFFGPGTRLTVL.

Ten or more counts support this clone. This chain joins TRBV11-2 and TRBJ2-7; D gene ambiguous. The CDR3 is 18 amino acids. Trimming left V 5 bases short and J 0 bases short, with 23 bases between. Germline V gene sequence: CDR1 SGHAT, CDR2 FQNNGV. CDR3 sequence (DNA): TGTGCCAGCAGCCCGGTCGGGCGGCCCCAAGGAAGCTCCTACGAGCAGTACTTC. Its protein is CASSPVGRPQGSSYEQYF.

The J gene is TRBJ2-1, the V gene TRBV28; D is possibly TRBD2 (5 bases). This CDR3 has 13 amino acids. The germline V gene encodes CDR1 MDHEN and CDR2 SYDVKM. V lost 6 bases to trimming and J lost 4 bases, with 10 bases between them. CDR3 loop: CASRRGGYNEQFF. The CDR3 bases are TGTGCCAGCAGGCGCGGAGGTTACAATGAGCAGTTCTTC.

The chain links TRBV27 to TRBJ2-1, with D unclear. The germline gives CDR1 MNHEY, CDR2 SMNVEV (reference sequence). CDR3 length equals 16 residues. The V and J ends lost 1 base and 2 bases respectively, with 12 bases between them. CDR3 sequence (DNA): TGTGCCAGCAGTTTATGGAGCCTACGGACCTACAATGAGCAGTTCTTC. This sequence encodes CASSLWSLRTYNEQFF.

This rearrangement joins TRBV7-3 to TRBJ2-6, with D possibly TRBD2 on 6 matching bases. V was clipped by 5 bases and J by 0 bases, with 14 bases between them. The length of the CDR3 is 17 residues. CDR1 and CDR2 from the germline V gene are SGHTA and FQGTGA. CDR3: CASSPRSGLSGANVLTF. In DNA form, the CDR3 reads TGTGCCAGCAGCCCCCGTTCGGGACTCTCTGGGGCCAACGTCCTGACTTTC. Looking up the rest from reference TRBV7-3 and TRBJ2-6 gives the full variable domain: GAGVSQTPSNKVTEKGKYVELRCDPISGHTALYWYRQSLGQGPEFLIYFQGTGAADDSGLPNDRFFAVRPEGSVSTLKIQRTERGDSAVYLCASSPRSGLSGANVLTFGAGSRLTVL.

The chain employs TRBV5-1 and TRBJ2-2; 12 nucleotides match TRBD2. Germline CDR1 SGHRS, CDR2 YFSETQ. V dropped 2 bases and J dropped 6; count of bases not matched to a gene: 8. The CDR3 has 17 amino acids. The CDR3 sequence: CASSLKQTSGSPGELFF. CDR3 nucleotides: TGCGCCAGCAGCTTAAAACAGACTAGCGGGAGTCCCGGGGAGCTGTTTTTT.

There are a few counts of this clone. The J gene is TRBJ2-2, the V gene TRBV7-2; 9 nucleotides match TRBD2. This CDR3 spans 16 amino acids. With 4 bases clipped from V and 1 base from J, the junction kept 4 bases outside the gene matches. Germline loops: CDR1 SGHTA, CDR2 FQGNSA. The CDR3 region has the DNA TGTGCCAGCAGCTACAATAGCGGGGGGAACACCGGGGAGCTGTTTTTT. This gives the protein CASSYNSGGNTGELFF.

This clone was counted between two and nine times. The gene calls are TRBV25-1 and TRBJ1-4, with 10 bases matching TRBD1. V gave up 4 bases and J gave up 10 bases; unmatched junction bases: 0. From germline, CDR1 is MGHDK and CDR2 SYGVNS. The CDR3 covers 12 residues. CDR3 nucleotides: TGTGCCAGCAGTGGGGACAGGGGAAAACTGTTTTTT. This codes for CASSGDRGKLFF.

In regard to this clone: A read error is the likely source, as a far larger clone sits one nucleotide away. V gene TRBV29-1 combines with J gene TRBJ2-5; maybe TRBD1 (5 bases). The CDR3 is made up of 14 amino acids. With 5 bases removed from V and 0 bases from J, the gap between germline ends came to 13 bases. The germline V gene has CDR1 SQVTM and CDR2 ANQGSEA. The CDR3 here is CSVSQQGNQETQYF. CDR3 bases: TGCAGCGTTAGCCAGCAGGGCAACCAAGAGACCCAGTACTTC.

The J gene is TRBJ2-5, the V gene TRBV11-2; tentatively, D is TRBD1 or TRBD2 (6 bases each). The V end was cut by 3 bases, the J end by 5 bases, with 10 bases between. Germline V gene sequence: CDR1 SGHAT, CDR2 FQNNGV. This CDR3 is built from 13 residues. The CDR3 here is CASSFVGGETQYF. The CDR3 DNA follows: TGTGCCAGCAGCTTTGTAGGGGGGGAGACCCAGTACTTC.

The chain combines TRBV14 with TRBJ2-1, with 14 bases identical to TRBD2. The V gene end was trimmed by 1 base and the J gene end by 1 base; junction bases not matched to a gene: 9. The CDR3 length is 20 residues. Germline V gene data show CDR1 as SGHDN and CDR2 as FVKESK. This chain's CDR3 is CASSQARLAGGLRSYNEQFF. The CDR3 bases are TGTGCCAGCAGCCAAGCTCGACTAGCGGGAGGGCTGAGATCCTACAATGAGCAGTTCTTC.

To note about this clone: Other DNA sequences of this sample code for an identical CDR3. The V call is TRBV29-1, the J call TRBJ2-3; D may be TRBD2 (5 bases). Germline loops: CDR1 SQVTM, CDR2 ANQGSEA. There are 13 residues in the CDR3. Trimming removed 4 bases from V and 0 bases from J, with 8 bases in between. CDR3 sequence (DNA): TGCAGCGTTGCGAGGACTAGCACAGATACGCAGTATTTT. It translates to CSVARTSTDTQYF.

The chain employs TRBV12-5 and TRBJ1-3; the D gene is possibly TRBD1 (5 bases). Germline V gene data show CDR1 as LGHNT and CDR2 as FRNRAP. V shed 7 bases and J shed 0 bases, with 13 bases lying between them. This CDR3 has 15 residues. The CDR3 nucleotides are TGTGCTAGTGCCCCCAGCGGGGGCTCTGGAAACACCATATATTTT. Amino acid sequence: CASAPSGGSGNTIYF.